This T cell receptor beta chain emerged from a study of T-cell reconstitution after alpha-beta-depleted transplantation in children. It was with unique molecular identifiers that the TCRbeta library was prepared. TCRdb called the PCR reads again in MiXCR, with one record for every CDR3 protein. This table has about 610,000 distinct CDR3 sequences, approximately 10% appearing once. This clonotype was observed a handful of times. The CDR3 sequence is 15 residues long. The junction had 4 bases not matched to a gene; V was cut back by 0 bases and J by 7 bases. Germline V gene data show CDR1 as SGDLS and CDR2 as YYNGEE.

V and J are TRBV9 and TRBJ2-1; 10 positions agree with TRBD2. The sample consisted of PBMCs from the stem cell graft donor, taken from the stem cell graft. This sequence originates from a human donor who donated a stem cell graft to a child with acute myeloid leukemia. The CDR3 loop reads CASSVDPSGRNEQFF. CDR3 nucleotide sequence: TGTGCCAGCAGCGTAGATCCTAGCGGGAGAAATGAGCAGTTCTTC.